This TCR beta chain was documented in a study of blood T cell repertoires in COVID-19. Study as a whole: Italy, Spain and the United States were the sources of the convalescent and acute COVID-19 samples. PBMCs, B-cell-depleted T cells, or T cells were the source of the cDNA or gDNA that made up the material.

Generated by immunoSEQ multiplex PCR, the TCRdb table keeps only in-frame clones and is missing some. The sample lists approximately 85,000 clones; about 92% were seen once. Germline-derived CDR1 and CDR2 are SGHTA and FQGNSA. CDR3 length: 13 residues. Trimming cost V 6 bases and J 5 bases; bases outside gene matches: 5. Source material: peripheral blood. This TCR was sampled from a woman aged 55-75 years with active COVID-19. The rearrangement joins TRBV7-2 to TRBJ2-5; TRBD1 matches 8 bases. Here the CDR3 reads CASRFTGGETQYF. In DNA, the CDR3 is TGTGCCAGCAGATTTACAGGGGGTGAGACCCAGTACTTC.